These T cell receptor beta chains were read from a single sample in a study of cytomegalovirus exposure and HLA in healthy donors. Sequencing used immunoSEQ multiplex PCR; TCRdb keeps in-frame clones, though not all of them. The data contain 45,000 to 60,000 clones, around 70% of them singletons. The sample consisted of PBMCs. These receptors came from a man between 18 and 29 years old in good health and CMV-seronegative. CDR3s include the opening cysteine and the closing phenylalanine or tryptophan. D genes are given only for firm matches. A clone size is listed for some rows: how often the clone was seen (once, few, many), or a class if it is expanded.

d_call clone_size j_call cdr3_length v_call cdr3_nt cdr3_aa
. . TRBJ2-7 14 TRBV7-2 TGTGCCAGCAGCCCTCAGGGGATCGGTGACGAGCAGTACTTC CASSPQGIGDEQYF
TRBD2 . TRBJ2-7 15 TRBV6-5 TGTGCCAGCAGATCGACTAGCGGGAGGGCCTGGGAGCAGTACTTC CASRSTSGRAWEQYF
. . TRBJ1-3 16 TRBV4-3 TGCGCCAGCAGCCCCGCAGACAGGCCACCTGGAAACACCATATATTTT CASSPADRPPGNTIYF
. once TRBJ1-5 15 TRBV7-2 TGTGCCAGCAGCCGCGACAGATATAGCAATCAGCCCCAGCATTTT CASSRDRYSNQPQHF
. . TRBJ2-7 17 TRBV6-1 TGTGCCAGCAGTGAAGGCCCCCGACTATCTATTTCCTCCGAGCAGTACTTC CASSEGPRLSISSEQYF
. . TRBJ2-7 14 TRBV10-1 TGCGCCAGCAGTGAGGCGGGGCTCGACTACGAGCAGTACTTC CASSEAGLDYEQYF
. . TRBJ2-2 12 TRBV28 TGTGCCAGCAGTTCCCAGATAGGGGAGCTGTTTTTT CASSSQIGELFF
TRBD2 . TRBJ2-5 13 TRBV19 TGTGCCAGTGCGGCTAGCGGGAAAGAGACCCAGTACTTC CASAASGKETQYF
. . TRBJ2-3 11 TRBV30 TGTGCCGTCGCCGAGGCTAATACGCAGTATTTT CAVAEANTQYF
TRBD1 . TRBJ2-7 14 TRBV4-2 TGTGCCAGCAGCCAAGTGCCCGGGACAGACGAGCAGTACTTC CASSQVPGTDEQYF
. few TRBJ2-2 16 TRBV1 TGCACCAGCAGCCACGAGGACAGGGAGGTCAAGGGGGAGCTGTTTTTT CTSSHEDREVKGELFF
. . TRBJ1-1 15 TRBV4-1 TGCGCCAGCAGCCACTTAGGACGGGAGCGGACTGAAGCTTTCTTT CASSHLGRERTEAFF
TRBD2 . TRBJ2-1 16 TRBV6-4 TGTGCCAGCAGACCCGGGACTAGCGGGACGCCGCGTGAGCAGTTCTTC CASRPGTSGTPREQFF
TRBD2 . TRBJ2-7 15 TRBV28 TGTGCCAGCAGTTTTAGCGGGAGTAGCTCCTACGAGCAGTACTTC CASSFSGSSSYEQYF
TRBD2 few TRBJ2-1 20 TRBV19 TGTGCCACCCATATTTCGGGAAGGACTAGTATAATTAGGGCTAACAATGAGCAGTTCTTC CATHISGRTSIIRANNEQFF
. . TRBJ1-2 16 TRBV7-2 TGTGCCAGCAGCTTAAATCTGCGCACCCTTGTCTATGGCTACACCTTC CASSLNLRTLVYGYTF
. . TRBJ2-3 13 TRBV23-1 TGCGCCAGCAGTCCGTCGCTGAGGGATACGCAGTATTTT CASSPSLRDTQYF
TRBD1 few TRBJ1-5 14 TRBV6-1 TGTGCCAGCAGTGGGGGGGACAGGGGCCAGCCCCAGCATTTT CASSGGDRGQPQHF
. . TRBJ1-5 11 TRBV20-1 TGCAGTGCTATGCGAAATCAGCCCCAGCATTTT CSAMRNQPQHF
. once TRBJ1-1 11 TRBV6-5 TGTGCCAGCAGCCGGAGCACTGAAGCTTTCTTT CASSRSTEAFF
TRBD2 . TRBJ2-7 14 TRBV11-2 TGTGCCAGCAGCAACTACGGGGGGGATTACGAGCAGTACTTC CASSNYGGDYEQYF
. . TRBJ1-2 15 TRBV7-2 TGTGCCAGCAGCTTAGCGCACGGAGGGGCCTATGGCTACACCTTC CASSLAHGGAYGYTF
. . TRBJ1-5 12 TRBV19 TGTGCCAGTAGTATAGCGGGGGGGCTCCAGCATTTT CASSIAGGLQHF
. . TRBJ2-2 15 TRBV2 TGTGCCAGCGGTTCCCCGGCAGCGGGCACCGGGGAGCTGTTTTTT CASGSPAAGTGELFF
. . TRBJ1-5 16 TRBV4-1 TGCGCCAGCAGCCAACAGGGGAGCCCTAGCAATCAGCCCCAGCATTTT CASSQQGSPSNQPQHF
. . TRBJ1-1 15 TRBV7-2 TGTGCCAGCAGCTTAGCCCCAGGGATGAACACTGAAGCTTTCTTT CASSLAPGMNTEAFF
. . TRBJ2-7 13 TRBV15 TGTGCCACCAGCAGATCCCCAGGCTACGAGCAGTACTTC CATSRSPGYEQYF
. . TRBJ1-1 11 TRBV29-1 TGCAGCGTTATCAGGAACACTGAAGCTTTCTTT CSVIRNTEAFF
. . TRBJ2-7 14 TRBV5-4 TGTGCCAGCAGCTTGGGCGGGCCCAGCTACGAGCAGTACTTC CASSLGGPSYEQYF
TRBD2 . TRBJ2-7 15 TRBV7-2 TGTGCCAGCAGCCGCCAAGGTAGCGGGAGCTCCGAGCAGTACTTC CASSRQGSGSSEQYF
TRBD1 . TRBJ1-1 12 TRBV6-1 TGTGCCAGCAGTGGCAGGGGGCCTGAAGCTTTCTTT CASSGRGPEAFF
. few TRBJ1-1 12 TRBV6-1 TGTGCCACACGCGGCCTCCCTGAGGAAGCTTTCTTT CATRGLPEEAFF
TRBD2 . TRBJ2-7 14 TRBV5-4 TGTGCCAGCAGCTTGTCAGGACTAGTGGGGGAGCAGTACTTC CASSLSGLVGEQYF
TRBD2 . TRBJ2-4 15 TRBV7-2 TGTGCCAGCAGCTTAGCCGGGACTAGCAAAAACATTCAGTACTTC CASSLAGTSKNIQYF
TRBD1 few TRBJ2-3 14 TRBV28 TGTGCCAGCAGTTTCTTATTGGACAGGTCTCAGCAGTATTTT CASSFLLDRSQQYF
. . TRBJ2-3 15 TRBV7-7 TGTGCCAGCAGCTTAGCGGGAGCCGACACAGATACGCAGTATTTT CASSLAGADTDTQYF
TRBD1 few TRBJ1-2 14 TRBV10-3 TGTGCCTCCAGCCTCGGGACAGCTCACTATGGCTACACCTTC CASSLGTAHYGYTF
TRBD1 . TRBJ1-1 15 TRBV28 TGTGCCAGCGAGACCTTGGACAGGGTAAACACTGAAGCTTTCTTT CASETLDRVNTEAFF
. . TRBJ2-5 13 TRBV30 TGTGCCTGGAGTGTACTCGGGATGGGGACCCAGTACTTC CAWSVLGMGTQYF
TRBD2 . TRBJ2-7 17 TRBV13 TGTGCCAGCAGCTTAGGGACTAGCGGGAGAAATGCCTACGAGCAGTACTTC CASSLGTSGRNAYEQYF
. . TRBJ2-7 14 TRBV11-2 TGTGCCAGCAGCTTAATGAAGGGGCGAAACGAGCAGTACTTC CASSLMKGRNEQYF
. . TRBJ2-7 17 TRBV7-2 TGTGCCAGCAGCTGGAGGCCCTCAGGCCACAGCTCCTACGAGCAGTACTTC CASSWRPSGHSSYEQYF
TRBD2 . TRBJ2-1 14 TRBV28 TGTGCCAGCAGTTTGGGGACTACGGCTAATGAGCAGTTCTTC CASSLGTTANEQFF
TRBD1 . TRBJ2-7 15 TRBV11-2 TGTGCCAGCAGCTCCCGGGACAGGGGTTACTACGAGCAGTACTTC CASSSRDRGYYEQYF
TRBD1 . TRBJ2-7 16 TRBV5-1 TGCGCCAGCAGCCCAGCCAGGGACAGGGGTACCTACGAGCAGTACTTC CASSPARDRGTYEQYF
TRBD1 . TRBJ2-7 15 TRBV4-3 TGCGCCAGCAGCCAAGTTCCGGACAGGGGGTACGAGCAGTACTTC CASSQVPDRGYEQYF
TRBD2 . TRBJ2-6 16 TRBV10-3 TGTGCCATCAGTGGCGGGGGGAACTCTGGGGCCAACGTCCTGACTTTC CAISGGGNSGANVLTF
. . TRBJ1-2 15 TRBV15 TGTGCCACCAGCAGCAGACAGGTGACGAACTATGGCTACACCTTC CATSSRQVTNYGYTF
. . TRBJ1-3 15 TRBV4-3 TGCGCCAGCAGCCAAGACCTATCCTCTGGAAACACCATATATTTT CASSQDLSSGNTIYF
TRBD2 . TRBJ2-5 16 TRBV7-9 TGTGCCAGCAGCTTAGGTTCAGCGGGAGCCCCGGGGACCCAGTACTTC CASSLGSAGAPGTQYF
TRBD2 . TRBJ2-3 15 TRBV25-1 TGTGCCAGCAGTGAATCGGGACTAGCAAGAGATACGCAGTATTTT CASSESGLARDTQYF
. . TRBJ2-5 12 TRBV11-3 TGTGCCAGCAGCTCAGACGAGGAGACCCAGTACTTC CASSSDEETQYF
TRBD1 . TRBJ1-4 14 TRBV14 TGTGCCAGCAGCCGATTGGGACAGCCACCAAAACTGTTTTTT CASSRLGQPPKLFF
. few TRBJ2-4 18 TRBV4-3 TGCGCCAGCAGCCAAGATTGGGGCAGTTCTCTAGCCAAAAACATTCAGTACTTC CASSQDWGSSLAKNIQYF
TRBD1 once TRBJ2-1 12 TRBV5-4 TGTGCCAGCAGCACCGGGACAGATGAGCAGTTCTTC CASSTGTDEQFF
TRBD1 . TRBJ2-3 16 TRBV18 TGTGCCAGCTCACCACGGGTAGGACAGGGTGCAGATACGCAGTATTTT CASSPRVGQGADTQYF
. . TRBJ1-4 12 TRBV29-1 TGCAGCGTTGAAATCGGGTTTGAAAAACTGTTTTTT CSVEIGFEKLFF
. . TRBJ2-7 15 TRBV28 TGTGCCAGCGGCACAATGGGGCGGGAAAGCCACCAGCAGTACTTC CASGTMGRESHQQYF
. . TRBJ1-4 14 TRBV9 TGTGCCAGCTCCCCCCAAACCAGTGATGAAAAACTGTTTTTT CASSPQTSDEKLFF
TRBD2 once TRBJ2-7 14 TRBV6-6 TGTGCCAGCATCATGACTAGCGGGAGCTACGAGCAGTACTTC CASIMTSGSYEQYF